This entry features one TCR beta chain sequence. Its antigen is unknown. A much larger clone differs from this one at a single base, so this may be a read error. It was 5'RACE with constant-segment primers that produced the TCR alpha and TCR beta cDNA libraries, which carried sample barcodes and UMIs. TCRdb passed the 5' RACE reads through MiXCR, listing each CDR3 protein once. This table has some 43,000 distinct CDR3 sequences, 6.1% appearing once. This sample is drawn from a study of T-cell memory formation after mild COVID-19. Trimming cost V 0 bases and J 1 base, with 6 bases left between them. CDR1 and CDR2 from the germline V gene are LGHDT and YNNKEL (reference sequence). The CDR3 is 14 amino acids. Study-wide findings and caveats: Several responding clones turned up in pre-infection memory, indicating that cross-reactive memory may have taken part. Contracting CD4+ clones sat mainly in CM and EM; CD8+ in EMRA. Contracting clones, day 15 to 85, had balanced CD4/CD8, and later expanders favored CD4+.

The sequence was collected from an adult who had mild COVID-19 (a few samples of this study predate the infection). Cell type and time point are not known. Sequencing input: PBMCs or a T cell subset sorted from them (not recorded which). V usage is TRBV3-1 and J usage is TRBJ1-1; D is unclear. The CDR3: CASSQEGSNTEAFF. The CDR3 DNA is TGTGCCAGCAGCCAAGAAGGGTCGAACACTGAAGCTTTCTTT.